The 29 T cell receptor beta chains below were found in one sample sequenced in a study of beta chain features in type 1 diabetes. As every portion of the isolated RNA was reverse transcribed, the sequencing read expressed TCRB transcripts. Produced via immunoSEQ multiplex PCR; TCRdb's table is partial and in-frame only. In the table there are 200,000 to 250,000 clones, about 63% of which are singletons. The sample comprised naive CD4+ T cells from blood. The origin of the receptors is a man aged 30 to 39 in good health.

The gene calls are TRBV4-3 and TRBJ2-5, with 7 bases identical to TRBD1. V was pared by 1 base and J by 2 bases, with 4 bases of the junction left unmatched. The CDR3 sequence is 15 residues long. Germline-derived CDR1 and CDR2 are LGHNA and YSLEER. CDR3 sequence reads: CASSQVPGQQETQYF. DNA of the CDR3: TGCGCCAGCAGCCAAGTACCGGGACAGCAAGAGACCCAGTACTTC.

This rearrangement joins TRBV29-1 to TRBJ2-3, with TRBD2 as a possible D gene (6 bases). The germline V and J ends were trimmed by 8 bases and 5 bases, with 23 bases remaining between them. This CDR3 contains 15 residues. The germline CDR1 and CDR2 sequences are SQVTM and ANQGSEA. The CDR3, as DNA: TGCAGCTCCGCGACCAACCCGGGAGTAGGAGATACGCAGTATTTT. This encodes CSSATNPGVGDTQYF.

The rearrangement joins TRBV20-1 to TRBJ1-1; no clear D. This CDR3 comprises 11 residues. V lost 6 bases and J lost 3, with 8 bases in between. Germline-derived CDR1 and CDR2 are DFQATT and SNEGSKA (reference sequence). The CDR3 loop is CSAPYDTEAFF. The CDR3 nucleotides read TGCAGTGCCCCCTATGACACTGAAGCTTTCTTT.

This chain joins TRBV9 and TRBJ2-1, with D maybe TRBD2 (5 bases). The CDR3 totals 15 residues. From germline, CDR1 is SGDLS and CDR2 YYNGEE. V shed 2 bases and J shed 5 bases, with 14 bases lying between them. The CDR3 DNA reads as TGTGCCAGCAGCGTTCCTAGCCATAAAAACAATGAGCAGTTCTTC. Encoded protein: CASSVPSHKNNEQFF. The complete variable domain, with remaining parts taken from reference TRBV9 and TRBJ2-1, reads DSGVTQTPKHLITATGQRVTLRCSPRSGDLSVYWYQQSLDQGLQFLIQYYNGEERAKGNILERFSAQQFPDLHSELNLSSLELGDSALYFCASSVPSHKNNEQFFGPGTRLTVL.

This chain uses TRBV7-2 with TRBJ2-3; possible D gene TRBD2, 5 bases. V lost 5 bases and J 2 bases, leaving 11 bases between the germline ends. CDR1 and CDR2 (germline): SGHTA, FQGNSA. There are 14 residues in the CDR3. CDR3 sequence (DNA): TGTGCCAGCAGCATCCTGACTATCACAGATACGCAGTATTTT. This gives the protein CASSILTITDTQYF.

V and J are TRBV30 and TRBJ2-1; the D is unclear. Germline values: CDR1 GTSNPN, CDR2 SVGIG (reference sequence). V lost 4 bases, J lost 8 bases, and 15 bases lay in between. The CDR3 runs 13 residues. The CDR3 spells CAWTDLPRDEQFF. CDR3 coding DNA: TGTGCCTGGACGGATCTGCCGCGCGATGAGCAGTTCTTC.

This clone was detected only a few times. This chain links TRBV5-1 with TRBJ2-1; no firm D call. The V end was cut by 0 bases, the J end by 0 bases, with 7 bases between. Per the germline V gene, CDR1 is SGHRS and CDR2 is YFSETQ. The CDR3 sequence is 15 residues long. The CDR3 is CASSLARSSYNEQFF. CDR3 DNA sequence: TGCGCCAGCAGCTTGGCCCGGAGCTCCTACAATGAGCAGTTCTTC.

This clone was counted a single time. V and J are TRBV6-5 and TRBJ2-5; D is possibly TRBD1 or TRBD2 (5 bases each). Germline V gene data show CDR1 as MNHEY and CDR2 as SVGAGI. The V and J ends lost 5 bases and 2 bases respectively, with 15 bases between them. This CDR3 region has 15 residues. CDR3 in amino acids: CASSPPGLSQETQYF. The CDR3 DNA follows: TGTGCCAGCAGTCCACCGGGGCTGTCACAAGAGACCCAGTACTTC.

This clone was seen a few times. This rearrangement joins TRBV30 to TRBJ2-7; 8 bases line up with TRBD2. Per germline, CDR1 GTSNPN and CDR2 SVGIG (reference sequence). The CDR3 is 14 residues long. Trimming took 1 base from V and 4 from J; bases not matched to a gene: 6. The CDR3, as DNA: TGTGCCTGGAGTGGTATAGCGGGGCTTTACGAGCAGTACTTC. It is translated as CAWSGIAGLYEQYF.

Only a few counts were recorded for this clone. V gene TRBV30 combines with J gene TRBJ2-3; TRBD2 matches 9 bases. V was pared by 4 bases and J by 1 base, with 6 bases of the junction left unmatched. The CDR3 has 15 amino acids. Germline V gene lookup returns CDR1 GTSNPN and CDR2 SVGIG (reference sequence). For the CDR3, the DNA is TGTGCCTGGATACTAGCGGGCCCCGGCACAGATACGCAGTATTTT. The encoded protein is CAWILAGPGTDTQYF. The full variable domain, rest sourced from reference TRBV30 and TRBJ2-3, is SQTIHQWPATLVQPVGSPLSLECTVEGTSNPNLYWYRQAAGRGLQLLFYSVGIGQISSEVPQNLSASRPQDRQFILSSKKLLLSDSGFYLCAWILAGPGTDTQYFGPGTRLTVL.

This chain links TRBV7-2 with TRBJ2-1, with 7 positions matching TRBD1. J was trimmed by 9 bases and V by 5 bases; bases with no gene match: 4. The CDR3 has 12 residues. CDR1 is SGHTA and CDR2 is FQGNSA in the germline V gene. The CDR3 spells CASSRQGVEQFF. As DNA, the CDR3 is TGTGCCAGCAGCCGTCAGGGGGTTGAGCAGTTCTTC.

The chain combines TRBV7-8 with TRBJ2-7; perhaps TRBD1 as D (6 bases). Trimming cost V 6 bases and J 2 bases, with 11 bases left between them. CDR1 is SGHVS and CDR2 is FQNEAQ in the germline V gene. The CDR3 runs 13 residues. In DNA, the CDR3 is TGTGCCAGCAGTCATGGACAGCCCTACGAGCAGTACTTC. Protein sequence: CASSHGQPYEQYF.

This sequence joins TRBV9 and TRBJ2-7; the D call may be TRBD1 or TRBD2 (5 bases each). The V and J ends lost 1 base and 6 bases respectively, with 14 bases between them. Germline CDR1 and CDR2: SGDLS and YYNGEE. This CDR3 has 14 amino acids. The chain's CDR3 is CASSVTPEGLEQYF. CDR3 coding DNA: TGTGCCAGCAGCGTAACCCCCGAGGGGCTCGAGCAGTACTTC.

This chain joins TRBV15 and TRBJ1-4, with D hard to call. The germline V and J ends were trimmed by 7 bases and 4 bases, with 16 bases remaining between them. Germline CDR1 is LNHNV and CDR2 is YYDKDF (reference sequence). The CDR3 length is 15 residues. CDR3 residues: CATTRGRGINEKLFF. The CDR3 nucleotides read TGTGCCACCACCCGAGGACGAGGGATTAATGAAAAACTGTTTTTT.

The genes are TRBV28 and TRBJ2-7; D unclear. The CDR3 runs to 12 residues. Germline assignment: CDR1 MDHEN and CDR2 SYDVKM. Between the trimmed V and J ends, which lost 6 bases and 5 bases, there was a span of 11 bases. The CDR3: CASSGFEHEQYF. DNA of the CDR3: TGTGCCAGCAGCGGTTTCGAGCACGAGCAGTACTTC.

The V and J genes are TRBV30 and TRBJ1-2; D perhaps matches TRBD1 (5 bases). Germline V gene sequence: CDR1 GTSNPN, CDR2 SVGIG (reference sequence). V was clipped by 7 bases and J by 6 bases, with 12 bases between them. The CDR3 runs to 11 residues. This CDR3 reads CASFWGDGYTF. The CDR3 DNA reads TGTGCCTCCTTCTGGGGGGATGGCTACACCTTC.

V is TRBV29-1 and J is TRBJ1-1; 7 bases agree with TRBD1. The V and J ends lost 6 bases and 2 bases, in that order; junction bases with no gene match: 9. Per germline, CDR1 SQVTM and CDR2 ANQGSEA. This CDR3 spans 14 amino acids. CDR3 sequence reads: CSVIQTGRNTEAFF. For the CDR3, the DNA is TGCAGCGTCATCCAGACAGGGCGCAACACTGAAGCTTTCTTT.

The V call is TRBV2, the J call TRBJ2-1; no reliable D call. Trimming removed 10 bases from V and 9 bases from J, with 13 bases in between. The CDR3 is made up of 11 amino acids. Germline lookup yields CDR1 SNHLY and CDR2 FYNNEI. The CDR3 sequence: CATALGAEQFF. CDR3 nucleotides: TGTGCCACCGCGCTTGGAGCTGAGCAGTTCTTC.

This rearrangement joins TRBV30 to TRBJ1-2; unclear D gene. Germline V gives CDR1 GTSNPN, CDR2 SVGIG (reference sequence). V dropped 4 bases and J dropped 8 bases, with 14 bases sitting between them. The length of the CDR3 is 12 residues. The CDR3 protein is CAWNKKSWGYTF. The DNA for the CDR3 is TGTGCCTGGAATAAAAAGAGCTGGGGCTACACCTTC.

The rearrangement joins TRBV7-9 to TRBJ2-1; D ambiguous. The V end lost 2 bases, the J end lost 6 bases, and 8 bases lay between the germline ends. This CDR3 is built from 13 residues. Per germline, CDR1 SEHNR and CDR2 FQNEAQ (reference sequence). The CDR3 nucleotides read TGTGCCAGCAGCTTAACTGGGGTCAATGAGCAGTTCTTC. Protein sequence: CASSLTGVNEQFF.

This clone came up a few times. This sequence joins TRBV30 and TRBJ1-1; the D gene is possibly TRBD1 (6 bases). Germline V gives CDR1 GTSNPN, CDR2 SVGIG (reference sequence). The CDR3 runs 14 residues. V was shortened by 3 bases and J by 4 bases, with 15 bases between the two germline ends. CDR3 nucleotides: TGTGCCTGGAGGGCAGAACAGGGTATCACTGAAGCTTTCTTT. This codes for CAWRAEQGITEAFF.

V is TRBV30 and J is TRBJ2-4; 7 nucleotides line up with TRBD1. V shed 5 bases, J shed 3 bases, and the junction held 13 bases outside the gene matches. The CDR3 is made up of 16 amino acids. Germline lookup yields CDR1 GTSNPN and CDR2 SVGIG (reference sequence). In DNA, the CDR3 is TGTGCCTGGTCTCAGGGGGTAGGAATGGGCAAAAACATTCAGTACTTC. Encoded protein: CAWSQGVGMGKNIQYF.

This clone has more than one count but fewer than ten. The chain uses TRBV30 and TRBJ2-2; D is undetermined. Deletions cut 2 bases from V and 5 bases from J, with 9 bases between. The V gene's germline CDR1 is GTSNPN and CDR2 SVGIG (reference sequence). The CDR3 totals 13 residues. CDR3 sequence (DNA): TGTGCCTGGAGTTTGGAAAGTACCGGGGAGCTGTTTTTT. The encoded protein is CAWSLESTGELFF.

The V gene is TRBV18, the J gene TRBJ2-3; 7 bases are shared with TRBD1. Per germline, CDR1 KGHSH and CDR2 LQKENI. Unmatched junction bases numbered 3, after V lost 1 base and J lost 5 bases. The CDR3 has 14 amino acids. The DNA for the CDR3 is TGTGCCAGCTCACCACAGGGGGCAGTAGATACGCAGTATTTT. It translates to CASSPQGAVDTQYF.

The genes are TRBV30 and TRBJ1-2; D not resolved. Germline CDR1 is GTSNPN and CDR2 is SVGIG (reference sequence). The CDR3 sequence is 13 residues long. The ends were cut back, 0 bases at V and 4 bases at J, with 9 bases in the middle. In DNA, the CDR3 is TGTGCCTGGAGTGTACTCGGTCTCTATGGCTACACCTTC. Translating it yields CAWSVLGLYGYTF. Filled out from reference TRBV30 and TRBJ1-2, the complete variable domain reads SQTIHQWPATLVQPVGSPLSLECTVEGTSNPNLYWYRQAAGRGLQLLFYSVGIGQISSEVPQNLSASRPQDRQFILSSKKLLLSDSGFYLCAWSVLGLYGYTFGSGTRLTVV.

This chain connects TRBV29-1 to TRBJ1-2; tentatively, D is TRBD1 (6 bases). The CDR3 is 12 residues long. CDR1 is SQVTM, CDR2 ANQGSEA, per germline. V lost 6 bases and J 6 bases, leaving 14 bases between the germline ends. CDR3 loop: CSVLQGGNGYTF. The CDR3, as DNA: TGCAGCGTCTTACAGGGAGGGAATGGCTACACCTTC.

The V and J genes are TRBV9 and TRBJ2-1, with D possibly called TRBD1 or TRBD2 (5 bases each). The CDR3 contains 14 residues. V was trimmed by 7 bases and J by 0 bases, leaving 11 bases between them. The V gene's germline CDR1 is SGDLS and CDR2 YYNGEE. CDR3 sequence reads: CASHEGSSYNEQFF. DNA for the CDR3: TGTGCCAGCCACGAGGGGAGCTCCTACAATGAGCAGTTCTTC.

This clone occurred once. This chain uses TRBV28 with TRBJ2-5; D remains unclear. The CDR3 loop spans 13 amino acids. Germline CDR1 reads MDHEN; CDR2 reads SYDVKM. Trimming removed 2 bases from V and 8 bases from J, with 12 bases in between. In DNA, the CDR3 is TGTGCCAGCAGTTTACCAAAACCAGGCACCCAGTACTTC. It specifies CASSLPKPGTQYF.

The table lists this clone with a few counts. The CDR3 DNA reads as TGCAGCGTTGAACGGTCGGAAAAACTGTTTTTT. Its translation: CSVERSEKLFF. V usage is TRBV29-1 and J usage is TRBJ1-4; D is ambiguous. The CDR3 consists of 11 residues. The germline CDR1 and CDR2 sequences are SQVTM and ANQGSEA. Between the trimmed V and J ends, which lost 2 bases and 8 bases, there was a span of 6 bases.